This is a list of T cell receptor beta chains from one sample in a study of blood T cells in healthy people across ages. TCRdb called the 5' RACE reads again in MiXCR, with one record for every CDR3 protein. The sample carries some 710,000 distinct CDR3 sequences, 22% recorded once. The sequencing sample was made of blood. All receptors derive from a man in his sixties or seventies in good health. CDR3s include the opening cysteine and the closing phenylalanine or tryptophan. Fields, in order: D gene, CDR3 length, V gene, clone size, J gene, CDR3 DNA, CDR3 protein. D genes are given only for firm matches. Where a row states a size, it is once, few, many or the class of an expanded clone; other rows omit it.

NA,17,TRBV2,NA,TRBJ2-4,TGTGCCACAGAGCTACACAGGATGGGGTCGTCCAAAAACATTCAGTACTTC,CATELHRMGSSKNIQYF
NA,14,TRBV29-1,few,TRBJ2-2,TGCAGCGTTTCCTTGTCTGGACCAACCGGGGAGCTGTTTTTT,CSVSLSGPTGELFF
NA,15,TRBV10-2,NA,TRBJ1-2,TGCGCCAGCAGGGACCCAGGGGAAGTGGTAGTTGGCTACACCTTC,CASRDPGEVVVGYTF
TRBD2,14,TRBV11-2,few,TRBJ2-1,TGTGCCAGCAGCCTTAGCGGGGGGGCTGGTGAGCAGTTCTTC,CASSLSGGAGEQFF
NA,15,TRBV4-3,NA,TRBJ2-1,TGCGCCAGCAGCCACCGGACAGCCTCCTACAATGAGCAGTTCTTC,CASSHRTASYNEQFF
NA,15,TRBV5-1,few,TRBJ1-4,TGCGCCAGCAGTTCCGGGTCTTCAACTAATGAAAAACTGTTTTTT,CASSSGSSTNEKLFF
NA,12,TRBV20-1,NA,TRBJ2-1,TGCAGTGCTAGGTTAGTAGACGATGAGCAGTTCTTC,CSARLVDDEQFF
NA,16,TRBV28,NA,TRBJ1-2,TGTGCCAGCAGACTGATCCGACAGGTAGCTAACTATGGCTACACCTTC,CASRLIRQVANYGYTF
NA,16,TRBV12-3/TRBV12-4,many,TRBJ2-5,TGTGCCAGCAGTTTAATGCCCCGTTTAGGGGGAGAGACCCAGTACTTC,CASSLMPRLGGETQYF
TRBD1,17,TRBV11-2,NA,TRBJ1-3,TGTGCCAGCAGCCTAAGACAGGGCCTTTCCTCTGGAAACACCATATATTTT,CASSLRQGLSSGNTIYF
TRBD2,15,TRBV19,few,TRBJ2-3,TGTGCCAGTAAAAGACTAGCGGGAGTCCCAGATACGCAGTATTTT,CASKRLAGVPDTQYF
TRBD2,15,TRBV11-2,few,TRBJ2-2,TGTGCCAGCAGCTTAGCGAGCGGGAGCGGCGGGGAGCTGTTTTTT,CASSLASGSGGELFF
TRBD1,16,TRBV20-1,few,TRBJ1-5,TGCAGTGCTCGATCGGACAGGGGCGCCCCCAATCAGCCCCAGCATTTT,CSARSDRGAPNQPQHF
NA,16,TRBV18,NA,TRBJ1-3,TGTGCCAGCTCACCCGGGGGGCAGAACCTTGGAAACACCATATATTTT,CASSPGGQNLGNTIYF
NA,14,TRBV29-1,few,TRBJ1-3,TGCAGCGTTGATCTCAGCGGCTCTGGAAACACCATATATTTT,CSVDLSGSGNTIYF
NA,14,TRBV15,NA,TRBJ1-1,TGTGCCACCAGCAGAGACAGGGCTGCCACTGAAGCTTTCTTT,CATSRDRAATEAFF
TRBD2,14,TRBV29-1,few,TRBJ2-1,TGCAGCGCCCAGACTAGCGGGGCATACAATGAGCAGTTCTTC,CSAQTSGAYNEQFF
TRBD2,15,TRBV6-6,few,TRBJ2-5,TGTGCCAGCAGTGACGGACTAGCGGGTGGAAGGACCCAGTACTTC,CASSDGLAGGRTQYF
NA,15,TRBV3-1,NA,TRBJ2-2,TGTGCCAGCAGCCAAAGGCGGAAGAACACCGGGGAGCTGTTTTTT,CASSQRRKNTGELFF
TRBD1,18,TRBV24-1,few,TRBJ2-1,TGTGCTACCAGTGATTTCTCAGCGGGACAGGGGGTTTTGAATGAGCAGTTCTTC,CATSDFSAGQGVLNEQFF
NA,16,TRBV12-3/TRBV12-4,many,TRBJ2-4,TGTGCCAGCAGTCCCAGGGGGGGTGGTACCAAAAACATTCAGTACTTC,CASSPRGGGTKNIQYF
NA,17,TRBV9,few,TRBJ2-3,TGTGCCAGCAGTCAATTGGGGGGACGCACTAGCACAGATACGCAGTATTTT,CASSQLGGRTSTDTQYF
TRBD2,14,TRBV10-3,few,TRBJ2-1,TGTGCCATCAGACCCGGACTAGCGGGGGCTGAGCAGTTCTTC,CAIRPGLAGAEQFF
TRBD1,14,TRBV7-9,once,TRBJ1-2,TGTGCCAGCAGCTTAGCCGGGGACAGAGATGGCTACACCTTC,CASSLAGDRDGYTF
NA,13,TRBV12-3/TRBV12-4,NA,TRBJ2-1,TGTGCCAGCATCGGGGTTGGTAGGAATGAGCAGTTCTTC,CASIGVGRNEQFF
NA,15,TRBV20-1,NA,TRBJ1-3,TGCAGTGCTAGAGATAGTCGGCTCTCTGGAAACACCATATATTTT,CSARDSRLSGNTIYF
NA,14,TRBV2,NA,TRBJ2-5,TGTGCCAGCATTAACCCCGGGACCCAAGAGACCCAGTACTTC,CASINPGTQETQYF
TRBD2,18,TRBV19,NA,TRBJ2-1,TGTGCCAGTAGTAGGAGGACTAGCGGGAAAATTTCCTACAATGAGCAGTTCTTC,CASSRRTSGKISYNEQFF
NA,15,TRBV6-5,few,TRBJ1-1,TGTGCCAGCAGTTACTCGAGTGGGGGGAACACTGAAGCTTTCTTT,CASSYSSGGNTEAFF
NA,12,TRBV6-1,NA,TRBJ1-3,TGTGCCACCACGTCCTCCGGGAACACCATATATTTT,CATTSSGNTIYF